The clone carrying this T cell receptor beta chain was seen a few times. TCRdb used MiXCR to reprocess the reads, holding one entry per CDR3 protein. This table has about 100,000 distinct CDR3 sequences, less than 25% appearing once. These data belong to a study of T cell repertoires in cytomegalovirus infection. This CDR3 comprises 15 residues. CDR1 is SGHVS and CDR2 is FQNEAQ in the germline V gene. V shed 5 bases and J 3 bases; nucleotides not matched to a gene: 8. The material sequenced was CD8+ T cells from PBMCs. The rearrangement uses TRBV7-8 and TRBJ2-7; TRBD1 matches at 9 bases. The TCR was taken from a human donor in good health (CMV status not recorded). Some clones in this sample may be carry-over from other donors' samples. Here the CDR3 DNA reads TGTGCCAGCAGCCAGACCCTGGGACAGGGCTACGAGCAGTACTTC. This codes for CASSQTLGQGYEQYF.